The rows below give T cell receptor beta chains drawn from one sample of a study of blood T cell repertoires in COVID-19. Repertoires were generated with immunoSEQ multiplex PCR, while TCRdb's copy carries only in-frame clones and drops some. The data show 190,000 or so clones, just under 90% seen once. The sample comprised peripheral blood. These receptors all come from a man in his sixties who had recovered from COVID-19. CDR3s include the opening cysteine and the closing phenylalanine or tryptophan. The order of the fields is CDR3 protein, J gene, V gene.

CDR3: CASSIDLRETQYF
J: TRBJ2-5
V: TRBV19

CDR3: CASSLGRLAGASETQYF
J: TRBJ2-5
V: TRBV11-3

CDR3: CASSIAGEGTDTQYF
J: TRBJ2-3
V: TRBV28

CDR3: CASSTRTGGGDEQFF
J: TRBJ2-1
V: TRBV27

CDR3: CASSLGGGIPYEQYF
J: TRBJ2-7
V: TRBV28

CDR3: CASSLNPGGANEQFF
J: TRBJ2-1
V: TRBV7-3

CDR3: CASSNDREGRYGYTF
J: TRBJ1-2
V: TRBV19

CDR3: CASSLNPGQPEAFF
J: TRBJ1-1
V: TRBV5-4

CDR3: CASRTTGGPDGYTF
J: TRBJ1-2
V: TRBV27

CDR3: CASSMGTFGTEAFF
J: TRBJ1-1
V: TRBV7-3

CDR3: CASRRDSSGANVLTF
J: TRBJ2-6
V: TRBV19

CDR3: CAIAPGTGVENEQFF
J: TRBJ2-1
V: TRBV28

CDR3: CASSPPGQGWAEAFF
J: TRBJ1-1
V: TRBV18

CDR3: CASSDRVRTNEKLFF
J: TRBJ1-4
V: TRBV19

CDR3: CASSIDRTGVKPQHF
J: TRBJ1-5
V: TRBV19

CDR3: CTSSQREVARGNNEQFF
J: TRBJ2-1
V: TRBV1

CDR3: CASSLPTAGGYEQYF
J: TRBJ2-7
V: TRBV19

CDR3: CASSVGGARGNTIYF
J: TRBJ1-3
V: TRBV9

CDR3: CASSLRGGLSPAKNIQYF
J: TRBJ2-4
V: TRBV3-1/TRBV3-2

CDR3: CASSGTSGADEQFF
J: TRBJ2-1
V: TRBV6-4

CDR3: CASSRGRGGPFF
J: TRBJ2-1
V: TRBV6-5

CDR3: CAWTFVFYTQYF
J: TRBJ2-3
V: TRBV30

CDR3: CASTLTGTGVSQHF
J: TRBJ1-5
V: TRBV28

CDR3: CASRTPGQGTYEQYF
J: TRBJ2-7
V: TRBV5-1

CDR3: CASSRQGDEQYF
J: TRBJ2-7
V: TRBV5-6

CDR3: CASNLLSSYNEQFF
J: TRBJ2-1
V: TRBV2